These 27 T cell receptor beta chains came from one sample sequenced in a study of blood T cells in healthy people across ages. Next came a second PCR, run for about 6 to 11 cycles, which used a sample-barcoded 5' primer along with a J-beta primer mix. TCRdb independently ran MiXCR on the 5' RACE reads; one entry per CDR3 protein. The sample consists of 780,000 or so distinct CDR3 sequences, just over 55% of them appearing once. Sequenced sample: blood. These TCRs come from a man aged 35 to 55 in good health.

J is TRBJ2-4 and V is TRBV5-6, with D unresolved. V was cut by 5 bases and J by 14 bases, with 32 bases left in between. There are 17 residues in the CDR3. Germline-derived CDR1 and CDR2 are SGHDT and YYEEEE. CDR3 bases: TGTGCCAGCAGTTCGATAAGAACGACCCGGCTCGAGCAGATTGAGTACTTC. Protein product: CASSSIRTTRLEQIEYF.

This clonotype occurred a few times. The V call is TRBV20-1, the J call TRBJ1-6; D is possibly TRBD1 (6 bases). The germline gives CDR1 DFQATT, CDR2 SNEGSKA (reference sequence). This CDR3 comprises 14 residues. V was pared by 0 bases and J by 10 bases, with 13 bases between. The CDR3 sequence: CSARDGQWGSPLHF. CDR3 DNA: TGCAGTGCTAGAGATGGACAGTGGGGCTCACCCCTCCACTTT.

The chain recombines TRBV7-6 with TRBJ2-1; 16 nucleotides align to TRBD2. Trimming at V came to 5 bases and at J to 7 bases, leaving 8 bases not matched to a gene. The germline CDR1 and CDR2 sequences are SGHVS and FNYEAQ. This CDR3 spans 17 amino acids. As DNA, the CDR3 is TGTGCCAGCAGCCCGGGACTAGCGGGAGGGGGGCAGAATGAGCAGTTCTTC. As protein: CASSPGLAGGGQNEQFF.

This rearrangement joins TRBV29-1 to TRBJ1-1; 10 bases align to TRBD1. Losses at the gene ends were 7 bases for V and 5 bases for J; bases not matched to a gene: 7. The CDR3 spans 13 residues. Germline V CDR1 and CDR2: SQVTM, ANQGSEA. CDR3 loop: CSAETGGLTEAFF. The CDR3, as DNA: TGCAGCGCGGAGACAGGGGGCTTAACTGAAGCTTTCTTT.

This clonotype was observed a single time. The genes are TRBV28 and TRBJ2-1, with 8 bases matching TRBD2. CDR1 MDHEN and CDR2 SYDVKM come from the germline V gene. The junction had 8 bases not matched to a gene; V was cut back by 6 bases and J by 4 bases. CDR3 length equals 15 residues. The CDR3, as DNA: TGTGCCAGCAGGCCAACTAGCGGACATTACAATGAGCAGTTCTTC. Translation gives CASRPTSGHYNEQFF. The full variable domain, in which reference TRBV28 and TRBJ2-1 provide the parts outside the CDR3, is DVKVTQSSRYLVKRTGEKVFLECVQDMDHENMFWYRQDPGLGLRLIYFSYDVKMKEKGDIPEGYSVSREKKERFSLILESASTNQTSMYLCASRPTSGHYNEQFFGPGTRLTVL.

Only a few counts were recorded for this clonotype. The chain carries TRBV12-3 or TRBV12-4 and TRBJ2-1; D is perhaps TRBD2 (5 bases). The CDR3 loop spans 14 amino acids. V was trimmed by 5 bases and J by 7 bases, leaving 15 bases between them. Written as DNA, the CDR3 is TGTGCCAGCAGTCCTGGACTGGCGGCTAATGAGCAGTTCTTC. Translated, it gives CASSPGLAANEQFF.

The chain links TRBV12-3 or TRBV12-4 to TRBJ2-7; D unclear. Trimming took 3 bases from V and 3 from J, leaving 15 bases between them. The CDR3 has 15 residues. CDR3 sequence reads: CASSLSFATNYEQYF. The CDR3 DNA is TGTGCCAGCAGTTTGTCTTTCGCTACAAACTACGAGCAGTACTTC.

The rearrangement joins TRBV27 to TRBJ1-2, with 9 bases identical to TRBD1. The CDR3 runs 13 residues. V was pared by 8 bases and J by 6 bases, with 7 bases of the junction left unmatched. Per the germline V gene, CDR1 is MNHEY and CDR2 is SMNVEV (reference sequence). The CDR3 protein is CASFGQGLDGYTF. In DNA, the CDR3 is TGTGCCAGCTTCGGACAGGGGTTAGATGGCTACACCTTC.

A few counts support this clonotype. The CDR3 DNA reads TGTGCCAGCAGTTACGACAGGGGCGACCTAACAGGTGGCTACACCTTC. It codes for CASSYDRGDLTGGYTF. This chain connects TRBV6-6 to TRBJ1-2, with TRBD1 matching over 8 bases. The germline CDR1 and CDR2 sequences are MNHNY and SVGAGI (reference sequence). The ends lost 2 bases at V and 7 bases at J; junction bases unmatched: 12. The CDR3 sequence is 16 residues long.

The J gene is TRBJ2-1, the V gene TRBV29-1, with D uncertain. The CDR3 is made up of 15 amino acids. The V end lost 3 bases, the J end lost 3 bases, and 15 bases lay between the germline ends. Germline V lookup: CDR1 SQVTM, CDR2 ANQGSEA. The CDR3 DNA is TGCAGCGTTGACCTCGGACGGCTCTACTACAATGAGCAGTTCTTC. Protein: CSVDLGRLYYNEQFF.

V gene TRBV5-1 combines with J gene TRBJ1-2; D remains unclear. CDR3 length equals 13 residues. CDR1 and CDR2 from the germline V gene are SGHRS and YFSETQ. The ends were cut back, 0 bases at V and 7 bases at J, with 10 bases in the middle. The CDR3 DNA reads TGCGCCAGCAGCTTGGAGCCATCGGGTGGCTACACCTTC. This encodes CASSLEPSGGYTF.

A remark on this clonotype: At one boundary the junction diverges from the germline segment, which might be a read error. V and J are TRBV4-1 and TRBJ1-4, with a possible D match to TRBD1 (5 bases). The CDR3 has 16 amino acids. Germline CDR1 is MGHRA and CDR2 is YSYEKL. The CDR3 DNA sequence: TGCGTCAGCAGCCAAGAACAAGGGGCCATGGGGGAAAAACTGTTTTTT. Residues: CVSSQEQGAMGEKLFF.

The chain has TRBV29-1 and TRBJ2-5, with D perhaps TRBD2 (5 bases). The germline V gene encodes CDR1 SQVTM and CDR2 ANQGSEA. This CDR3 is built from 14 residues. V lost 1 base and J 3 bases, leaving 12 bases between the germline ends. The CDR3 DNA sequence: TGCAGCGTTGAAGGTTCGGTCGGGGAAGAGACCCAGTACTTC. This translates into CSVEGSVGEETQYF.

CDR3: CSARGTAGGYDYNEQFF. For the CDR3, the DNA is TGCAGTGCTAGAGGGACAGCGGGAGGCTACGATTACAATGAGCAGTTCTTC. The genes are TRBV20-1 and TRBJ2-1; 9 bases are shared with TRBD2. Germline trimming cut 1 base from V and 4 bases from J; bases unmatched to any gene: 11. The CDR3 has 17 residues. Germline CDR1 and CDR2: DFQATT and SNEGSKA (reference sequence).

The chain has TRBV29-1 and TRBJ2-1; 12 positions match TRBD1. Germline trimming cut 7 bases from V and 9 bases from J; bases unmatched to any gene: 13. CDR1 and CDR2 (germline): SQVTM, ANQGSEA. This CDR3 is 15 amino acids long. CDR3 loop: CSAPSPGQGAAEQFF. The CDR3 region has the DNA TGCAGCGCCCCGTCCCCGGGACAGGGGGCAGCTGAGCAGTTCTTC.

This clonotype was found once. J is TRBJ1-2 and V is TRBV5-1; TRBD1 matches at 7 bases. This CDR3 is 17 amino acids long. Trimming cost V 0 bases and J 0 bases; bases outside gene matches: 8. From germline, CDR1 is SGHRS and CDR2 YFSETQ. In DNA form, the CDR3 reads TGCGCCAGCAGCTTGGACGGACAGGTGGCGTCTAACTATGGCTACACCTTC. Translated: CASSLDGQVASNYGYTF.

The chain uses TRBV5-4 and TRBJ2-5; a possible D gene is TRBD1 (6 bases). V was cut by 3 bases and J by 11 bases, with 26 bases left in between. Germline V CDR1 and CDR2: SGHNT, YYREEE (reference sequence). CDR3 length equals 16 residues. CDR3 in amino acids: CASSSPGQGTTGKQYF. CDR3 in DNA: TGTGCCAGCAGCTCCCCCGGGCAGGGGACGACTGGCAAGCAGTACTTC.

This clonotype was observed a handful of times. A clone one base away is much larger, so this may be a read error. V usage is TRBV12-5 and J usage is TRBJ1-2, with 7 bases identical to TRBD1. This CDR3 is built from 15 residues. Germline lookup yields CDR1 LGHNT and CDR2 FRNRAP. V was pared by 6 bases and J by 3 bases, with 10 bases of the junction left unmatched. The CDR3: CASGAAGTAYYGYTF. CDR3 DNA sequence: TGTGCTAGTGGCGCCGCGGGGACAGCCTACTATGGCTACACCTTC.

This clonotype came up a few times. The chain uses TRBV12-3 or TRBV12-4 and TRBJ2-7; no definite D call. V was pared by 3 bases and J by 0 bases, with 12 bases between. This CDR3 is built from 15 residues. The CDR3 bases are TGTGCCAGCAGTTTTGGGGTCCCCAGCTCCTACGAGCAGTACTTC. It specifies CASSFGVPSSYEQYF.

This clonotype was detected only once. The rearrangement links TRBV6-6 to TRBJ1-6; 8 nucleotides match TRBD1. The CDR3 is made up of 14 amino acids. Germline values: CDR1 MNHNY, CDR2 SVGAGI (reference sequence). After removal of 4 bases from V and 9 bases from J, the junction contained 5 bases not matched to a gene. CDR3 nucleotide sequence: TGTGCCAGCAGTTCAGGGGGCATCGGTTCACCCCTCCACTTT. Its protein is CASSSGGIGSPLHF.

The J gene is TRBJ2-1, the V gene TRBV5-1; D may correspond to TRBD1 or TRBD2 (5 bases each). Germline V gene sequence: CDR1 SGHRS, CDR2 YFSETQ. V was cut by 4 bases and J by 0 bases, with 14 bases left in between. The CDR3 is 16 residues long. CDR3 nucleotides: TGCGCCAGCAGCCCCGGGACGACCCCCTCCTACAATGAGCAGTTCTTC. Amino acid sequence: CASSPGTTPSYNEQFF.

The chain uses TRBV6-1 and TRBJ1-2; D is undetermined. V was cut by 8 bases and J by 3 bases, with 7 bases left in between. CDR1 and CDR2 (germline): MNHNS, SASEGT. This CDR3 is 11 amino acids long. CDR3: CASRRDYGYTF. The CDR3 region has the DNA TGTGCCAGCCGTCGTGACTATGGCTACACCTTC.

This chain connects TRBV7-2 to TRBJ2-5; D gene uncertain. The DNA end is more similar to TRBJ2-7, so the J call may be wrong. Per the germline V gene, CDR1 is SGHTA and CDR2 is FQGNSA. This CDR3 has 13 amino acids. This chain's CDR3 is CASSSVNGYEQYF. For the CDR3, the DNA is TGTGCCAGCAGCTCCGTGAACGGATACGAGCAGTACTTC.

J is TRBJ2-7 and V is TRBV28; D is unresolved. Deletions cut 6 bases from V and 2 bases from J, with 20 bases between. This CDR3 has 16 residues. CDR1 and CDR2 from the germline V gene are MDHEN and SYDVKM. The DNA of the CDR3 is TGTGCCAGCAGCCCCCTATCAATCAACAACGCCTACGAGCAGTACTTC. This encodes CASSPLSINNAYEQYF.

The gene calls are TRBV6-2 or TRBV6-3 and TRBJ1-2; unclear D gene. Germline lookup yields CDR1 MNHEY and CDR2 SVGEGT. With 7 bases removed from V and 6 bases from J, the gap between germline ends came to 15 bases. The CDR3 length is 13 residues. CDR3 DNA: TGTGCCAGCACCCTACGATTTTACGATGGCTACACCTTC. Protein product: CASTLRFYDGYTF.

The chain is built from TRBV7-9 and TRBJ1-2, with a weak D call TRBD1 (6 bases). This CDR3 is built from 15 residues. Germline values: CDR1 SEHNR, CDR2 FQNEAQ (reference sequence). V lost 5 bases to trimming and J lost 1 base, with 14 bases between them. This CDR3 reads CASSGGAGVNYGYTF. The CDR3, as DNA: TGTGCCAGCAGCGGCGGGGCAGGGGTTAACTATGGCTACACCTTC.

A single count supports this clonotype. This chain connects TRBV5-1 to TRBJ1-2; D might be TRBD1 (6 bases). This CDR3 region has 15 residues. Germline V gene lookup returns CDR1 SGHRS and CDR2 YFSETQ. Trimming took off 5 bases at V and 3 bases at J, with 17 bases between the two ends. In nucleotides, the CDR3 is TGCGCCAGCAGGGGTATGACAGGATGGGACTATGGCTACACCTTC. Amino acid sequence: CASRGMTGWDYGYTF.